These 8 T cell receptor beta chains came from one sample sequenced in a study of blood T cell repertoires in COVID-19. Measured with immunoSEQ multiplex PCR; TCRdb has only the in-frame clones, and not every one. Among over 150,000 clones listed, approximately 86% were seen once. Sequences were obtained from peripheral blood. These receptors all stem from a woman older than 75 with COVID-19, enrolled during active disease.

The chain employs TRBV3-1 (or the pseudogene TRBV3-2) and TRBJ1-3, with D perhaps matching TRBD1 (5 bases). Trimming took 3 bases from V and 2 from J, leaving 11 bases between them. The CDR3 spans 15 residues. The germline gives CDR1 LGHDT, CDR2 YNNKEL (reference sequence). The chain's CDR3 is CASSHNQGPGNTIYF. The DNA for the CDR3 is TGTGCCAGCAGCCACAACCAGGGCCCTGGAAACACCATATATTTT.

The chain recombines TRBV27 with TRBJ1-1; 8 nucleotides match TRBD1. With 6 bases clipped from V and 5 bases from J, the junction kept 8 bases outside the gene matches. Germline V CDR1 and CDR2: MNHEY, SMNVEV (reference sequence). The CDR3 is 14 residues long. The CDR3 DNA reads TGTGCCAGCAGCGCAGACAGGGGATCGACTGAAGCTTTCTTT. It specifies CASSADRGSTEAFF.

This rearrangement joins TRBV7-6 to TRBJ1-2; D gene uncertain. CDR1 is SGHVS and CDR2 is FNYEAQ in the germline V gene. Trimming shortened V by 1 base and J by 0 bases, and 9 bases separated the two germline ends. CDR3 length equals 15 residues. Here the CDR3 DNA reads TGTGCCAGCAGCTTAGAGCCAGCGACTAACTATGGCTACACCTTC. Its translation is CASSLEPATNYGYTF.

This clone was seen once. The chain joins TRBV5-6 to TRBJ2-1; TRBD2 matches at 9 bases. The CDR3 runs to 17 residues. Germline V CDR1 and CDR2: SGHDT, YYEEEE. Germline trimming cut 4 bases from V and 1 base from J; bases unmatched to any gene: 9. The CDR3 bases are TGTGCCAGCAGCCCCGCACATAGCGGGAGATCCTACAATGAGCAGTTCTTC. This codes for CASSPAHSGRSYNEQFF.

This clone was counted once. V gene TRBV28 combines with J gene TRBJ1-2; D is possibly TRBD1 (6 bases). Trimming took 5 bases from V and 1 from J, leaving 17 bases between them. Per germline, CDR1 MDHEN and CDR2 SYDVKM. CDR3 length equals 16 residues. Written as DNA, the CDR3 is TGTGCCAGCAGTAATTTTATGGCAGGGGTTAACTATGGCTACACCTTC. Its translation is CASSNFMAGVNYGYTF.

The V gene is TRBV3-1 (or the pseudogene TRBV3-2), the J gene TRBJ1-1, with TRBD1 matching over 9 bases. The CDR3 contains 14 residues. Unmatched junction bases numbered 5, after V lost 4 bases and J lost 5 bases. Germline V gene sequence: CDR1 LGHDT, CDR2 YNNKEL (reference sequence). CDR3 coding DNA: TGTGCCAGCAGCCGCCGGGACAGGGAGACTGAAGCTTTCTTT. Its translation: CASSRRDRETEAFF.

Only one count was recorded for this clone. The rearrangement links TRBV11-3 to TRBJ2-7; D is possibly TRBD1 (6 bases). CDR3 length: 13 amino acids. The ends were cut back, 3 bases at V and 6 bases at J, with 12 bases in the middle. Germline V lookup: CDR1 SGHNT, CDR2 YENEEA. This chain's CDR3 is CASSFNRAGEQYF. DNA for the CDR3: TGTGCCAGCAGCTTCAACAGGGCGGGCGAGCAGTACTTC.

V gene TRBV7-2 combines with J gene TRBJ1-1; D call uncertain. Germline V gene data show CDR1 as SGHTA and CDR2 as FQGNSA. The CDR3 runs 13 residues. V was pared by 7 bases and J by 6 bases, with 15 bases between. The CDR3 protein is CASTKTGGAEAFF. The CDR3 DNA reads TGTGCCAGCACCAAAACCGGAGGAGCTGAAGCTTTCTTT.